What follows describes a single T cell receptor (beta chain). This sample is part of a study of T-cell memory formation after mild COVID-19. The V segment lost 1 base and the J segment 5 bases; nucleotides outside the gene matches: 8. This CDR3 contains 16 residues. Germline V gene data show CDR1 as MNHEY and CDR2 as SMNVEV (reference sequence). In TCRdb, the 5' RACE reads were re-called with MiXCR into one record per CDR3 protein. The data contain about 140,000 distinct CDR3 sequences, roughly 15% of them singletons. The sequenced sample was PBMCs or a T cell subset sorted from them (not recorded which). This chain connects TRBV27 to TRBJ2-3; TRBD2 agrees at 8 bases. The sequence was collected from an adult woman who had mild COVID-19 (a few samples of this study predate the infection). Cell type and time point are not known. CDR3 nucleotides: TGTGCCAGCAGTTTATTTCCGGGACTAGGAGAAGATACGCAGTATTTT. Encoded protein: CASSLFPGLGEDTQYF.